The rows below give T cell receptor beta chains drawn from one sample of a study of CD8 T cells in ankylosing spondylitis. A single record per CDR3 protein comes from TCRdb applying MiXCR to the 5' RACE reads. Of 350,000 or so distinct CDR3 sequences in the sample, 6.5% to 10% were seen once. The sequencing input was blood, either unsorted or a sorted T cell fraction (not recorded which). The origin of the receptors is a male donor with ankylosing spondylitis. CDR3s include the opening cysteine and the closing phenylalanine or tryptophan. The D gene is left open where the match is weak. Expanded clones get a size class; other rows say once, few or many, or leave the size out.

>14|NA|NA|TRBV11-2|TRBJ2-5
CASSSSLLGETQYF
TGTGCCAGCAGCTCTTCATTATTGGGGGAGACCCAGTACTTC
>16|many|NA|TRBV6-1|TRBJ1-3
CASARRGAGSGNTIYF
TGTGCCAGCGCCAGGCGCGGCGCCGGCTCTGGAAACACCATATATTTT
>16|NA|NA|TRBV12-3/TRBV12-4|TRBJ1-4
CASSWTGGRFDEKLFF
TGTGCCAGCAGTTGGACCGGTGGGCGGTTCGACGAAAAACTGTTTTTT
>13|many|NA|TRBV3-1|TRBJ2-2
CASSQGEPGELFF
TGTGCCAGCAGCCAAGGAGAGCCCGGGGAGCTGTTTTTT
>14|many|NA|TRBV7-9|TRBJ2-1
CASSLAVIGSAQFF
TGTGCCAGCAGCTTAGCGGTAATTGGTTCGGCGCAGTTCTTC
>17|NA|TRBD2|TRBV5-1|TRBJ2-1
CASSLPLLAGGGNEQFF
TGCGCCAGCAGCTTGCCCCTTCTAGCGGGAGGAGGAAATGAGCAGTTCTTC
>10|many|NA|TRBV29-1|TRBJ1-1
CSALEAEAFF
TGCAGCGCCCTTGAGGCTGAAGCTTTCTTT
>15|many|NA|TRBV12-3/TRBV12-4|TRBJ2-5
CASSLGRRDQETQYF
TGTGCCAGCAGTTTAGGACGGCGGGACCAAGAGACCCAGTACTTC
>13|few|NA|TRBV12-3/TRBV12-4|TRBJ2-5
CASRRDGKETQYF
TGTGCCAGCAGAAGGGACGGGAAAGAGACCCAGTACTTC
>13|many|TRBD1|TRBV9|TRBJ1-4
CASSLGQNEKLFF
TGTGCCAGCAGCCTGGGACAGAATGAAAAACTGTTTTTT
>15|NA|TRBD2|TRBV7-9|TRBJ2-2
CASRPPGLGDGELFF
TGTGCCAGCAGGCCCCCGGGACTAGGCGACGGGGAGCTGTTTTTT
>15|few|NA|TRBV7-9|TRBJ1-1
CASSLRQGAATEAFF
TGTGCCAGCAGCTTAAGGCAGGGCGCGGCAACTGAAGCTTTCTTT
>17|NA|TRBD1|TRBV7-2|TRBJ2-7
CASSLAGTGLSSYEQYF
TGTGCCAGCAGCTTAGCTGGGACAGGGTTGAGCTCCTACGAGCAGTACTTC
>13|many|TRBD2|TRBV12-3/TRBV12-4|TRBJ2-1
CASNLAGGGEQFF
TGTGCCAGCAACTTAGCGGGAGGGGGCGAGCAGTTCTTC
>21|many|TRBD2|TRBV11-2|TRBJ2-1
CASSLVGGGLATLASYNEQFF
TGTGCCAGCAGCTTAGTAGGCGGGGGACTAGCGACTCTTGCGTCCTACAATGAGCAGTTCTTC
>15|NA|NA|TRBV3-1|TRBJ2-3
CASSKRGSSTDTQYF
TGTGCCAGCAGCAAACGCGGATCTTCCACAGATACGCAGTATTTT
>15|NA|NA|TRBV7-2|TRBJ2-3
CASRRVGLSTDTQYF
TGTGCCAGCAGGAGGGTCGGGCTTAGCACAGATACGCAGTATTTT
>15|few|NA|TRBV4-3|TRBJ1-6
CASSPRGRFNSPLHF
TGCGCCAGCAGCCCCCGGGGAAGGTTTAATTCACCCCTCCACTTT
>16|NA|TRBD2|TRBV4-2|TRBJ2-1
CASSQALRESVNEQFF
TGTGCCAGCAGCCAAGCGTTGCGGGAGAGCGTAAATGAGCAGTTCTTC
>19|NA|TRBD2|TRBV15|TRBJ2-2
CATSRDLSGRAYEGGELFF
TGTGCCACCAGCAGAGATCTTAGCGGGAGGGCCTATGAGGGCGGGGAGCTGTTTTTT
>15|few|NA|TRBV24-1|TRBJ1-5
CATSDLCLGNQPQHF
TGTGCCACCAGTGATTTGTGTCTAGGCAATCAGCCCCAGCATTTT
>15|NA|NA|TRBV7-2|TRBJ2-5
CASSLSRTVLGTQYF
TGTGCCAGCAGCTTATCCCGGACCGTATTAGGGACCCAGTACTTC
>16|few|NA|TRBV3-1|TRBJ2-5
CASSSDKRGAQETQYF
TGTGCCAGCAGCTCTGACAAACGGGGGGCCCAAGAGACCCAGTACTTC
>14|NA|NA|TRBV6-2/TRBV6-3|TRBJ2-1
CASSSYQWNNEQFF
TGTGCCAGCAGTTCCTACCAGTGGAACAATGAGCAGTTCTTC
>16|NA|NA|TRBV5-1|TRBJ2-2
CASTPNRARDTGELFF
TGCGCCAGCACCCCTAACAGGGCGCGGGATACCGGGGAGCTGTTTTTT
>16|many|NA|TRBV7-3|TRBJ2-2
CASSLMQGQNTGELFF
TGTGCCAGCAGCTTAATGCAGGGCCAGAACACCGGGGAGCTGTTTTTT
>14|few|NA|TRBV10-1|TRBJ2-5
CASSERTVGETQYF
TGCGCCAGCAGTGAAAGGACAGTGGGCGAGACCCAGTACTTC
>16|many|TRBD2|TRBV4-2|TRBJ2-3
CASSQVGGSRYDTQYF
TGTGCCAGCAGCCAAGTGGGAGGGAGTCGATACGATACGCAGTATTTT
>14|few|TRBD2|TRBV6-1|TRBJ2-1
CASRPGTSGSEQFF
TGTGCCAGCAGGCCCGGGACTAGCGGGAGTGAGCAGTTCTTC
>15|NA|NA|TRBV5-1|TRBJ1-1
CASTPSDSLDSEAFF
TGCGCCAGCACCCCTTCCGACAGCCTCGACTCTGAAGCTTTCTTT
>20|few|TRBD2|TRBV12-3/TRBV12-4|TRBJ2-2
CASDGWGASGSSTNTGELFF
TGTGCCAGCGACGGGTGGGGGGCTAGCGGGTCCTCCACGAACACCGGGGAGCTGTTTTTT
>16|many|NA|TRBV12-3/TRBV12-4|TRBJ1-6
CASREKGTLWNSPLHF
TGTGCCAGCAGAGAGAAGGGGACCTTATGGAATTCACCCCTCCACTTT